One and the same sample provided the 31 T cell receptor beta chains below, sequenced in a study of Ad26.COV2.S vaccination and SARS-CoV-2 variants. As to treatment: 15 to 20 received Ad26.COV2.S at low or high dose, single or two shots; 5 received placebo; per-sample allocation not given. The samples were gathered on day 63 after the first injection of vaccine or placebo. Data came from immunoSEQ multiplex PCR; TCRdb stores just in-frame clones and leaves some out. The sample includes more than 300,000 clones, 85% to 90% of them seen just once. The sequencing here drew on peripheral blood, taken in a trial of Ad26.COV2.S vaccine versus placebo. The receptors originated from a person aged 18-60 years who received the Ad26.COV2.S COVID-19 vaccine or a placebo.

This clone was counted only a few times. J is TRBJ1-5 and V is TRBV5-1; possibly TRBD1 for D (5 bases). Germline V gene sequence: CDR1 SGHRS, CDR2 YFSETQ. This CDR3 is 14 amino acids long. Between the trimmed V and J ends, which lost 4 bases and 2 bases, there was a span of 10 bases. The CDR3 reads CASSPGDGNQPQHF. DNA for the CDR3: TGCGCCAGCAGCCCCGGGGACGGCAATCAGCCCCAGCATTTT. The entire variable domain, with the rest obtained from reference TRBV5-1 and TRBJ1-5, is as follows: KAGVTQTPRYLIKTRGQQVTLSCSPISGHRSVSWYQQTPGQGLQFLFEYFSETQRNKGNFPGRFSGRQFSNSRSEMNVSTLELGDSALYLCASSPGDGNQPQHFGDGTRLSIL.

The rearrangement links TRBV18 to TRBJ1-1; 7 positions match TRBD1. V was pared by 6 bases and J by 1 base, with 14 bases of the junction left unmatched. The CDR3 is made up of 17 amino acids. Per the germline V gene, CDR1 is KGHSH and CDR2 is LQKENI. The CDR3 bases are TGTGCCAGCTCCCTTTACCGGGACAGCCCTTCGAACACTGAAGCTTTCTTT. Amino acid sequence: CASSLYRDSPSNTEAFF.

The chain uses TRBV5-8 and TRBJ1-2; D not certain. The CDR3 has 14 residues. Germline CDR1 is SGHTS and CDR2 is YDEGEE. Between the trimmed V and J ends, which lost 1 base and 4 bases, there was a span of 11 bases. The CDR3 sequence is CASSLFGFTYGYTF. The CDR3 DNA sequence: TGTGCCAGCAGCTTGTTTGGATTTACCTATGGCTACACCTTC.

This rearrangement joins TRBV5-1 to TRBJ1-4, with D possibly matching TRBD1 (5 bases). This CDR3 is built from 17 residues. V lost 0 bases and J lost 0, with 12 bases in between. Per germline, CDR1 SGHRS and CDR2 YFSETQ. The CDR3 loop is CASSLVGGRTTNEKLFF. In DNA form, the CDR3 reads TGCGCCAGCAGCTTGGTGGGGGGACGGACAACTAATGAAAAACTGTTTTTT.

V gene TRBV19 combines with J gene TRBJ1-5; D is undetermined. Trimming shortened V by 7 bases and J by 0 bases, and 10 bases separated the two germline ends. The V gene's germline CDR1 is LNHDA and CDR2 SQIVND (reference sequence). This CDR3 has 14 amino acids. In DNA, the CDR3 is TGTGCCAGTATGTCAGAGTATAGCAATCAGCCCCAGCATTTT. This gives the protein CASMSEYSNQPQHF.

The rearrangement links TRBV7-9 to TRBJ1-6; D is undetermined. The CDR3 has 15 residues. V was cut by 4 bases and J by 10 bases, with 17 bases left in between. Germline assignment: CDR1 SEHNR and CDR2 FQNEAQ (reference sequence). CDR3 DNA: TGTGCCAGCAGCTCCCCCCCAGGATCCAGGTCACCCCTCCACTTT. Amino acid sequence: CASSSPPGSRSPLHF.

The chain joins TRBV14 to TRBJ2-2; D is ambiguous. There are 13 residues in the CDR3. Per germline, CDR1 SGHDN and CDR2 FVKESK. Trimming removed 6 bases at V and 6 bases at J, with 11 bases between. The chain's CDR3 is CASSGQVAGELFF. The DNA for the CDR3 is TGTGCCAGCAGTGGGCAGGTGGCCGGGGAGCTGTTTTTT.

Written as DNA, the CDR3 is TGTGCCAGCAGCTTAGAGGTCCGGCAGCCCCAGCATTTT. Translation gives CASSLEVRQPQHF. The chain has TRBV7-2 and TRBJ1-5; D is undetermined. The CDR3 extends over 13 amino acids. Between the trimmed V and J ends, which lost 1 base and 7 bases, there was a span of 8 bases. The germline gives CDR1 SGHTA, CDR2 FQGNSA.

This CDR3 reads CASSLKDRTDTQYF. As DNA, the CDR3 is TGTGCCAGCAGCTTGAAGGATAGGACAGATACGCAGTATTTT. This chain connects TRBV5-4 to TRBJ2-3; D remains ambiguous. The CDR3 has 14 amino acids. The germline CDR1 and CDR2 sequences are SGHNT and YYREEE (reference sequence). V lost 1 base to trimming and J lost 3 bases, with 9 bases between them.

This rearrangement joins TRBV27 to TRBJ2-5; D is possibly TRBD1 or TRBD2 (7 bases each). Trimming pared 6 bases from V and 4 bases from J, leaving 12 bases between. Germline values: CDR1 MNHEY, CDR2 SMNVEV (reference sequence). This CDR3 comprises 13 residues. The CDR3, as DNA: TGTGCCAGCAGCCTCAGGGGGGGAGAGACCCAGTACTTC. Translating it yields CASSLRGGETQYF.

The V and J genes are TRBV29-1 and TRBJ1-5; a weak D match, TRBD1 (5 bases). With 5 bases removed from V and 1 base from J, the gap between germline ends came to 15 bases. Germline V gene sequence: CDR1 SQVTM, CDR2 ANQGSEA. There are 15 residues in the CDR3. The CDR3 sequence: CSVYRIPGSNQPQHF. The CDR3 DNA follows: TGCAGCGTTTACAGGATTCCTGGGAGCAATCAGCCCCAGCATTTT.

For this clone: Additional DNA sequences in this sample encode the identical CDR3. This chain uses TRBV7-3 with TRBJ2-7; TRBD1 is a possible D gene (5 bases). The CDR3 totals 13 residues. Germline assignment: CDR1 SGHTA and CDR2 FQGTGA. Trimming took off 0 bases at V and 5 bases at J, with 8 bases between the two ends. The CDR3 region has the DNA TGTGCCAGCAGCTTAACCCTCAGGGACGAGCAGTACTTC. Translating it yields CASSLTLRDEQYF.

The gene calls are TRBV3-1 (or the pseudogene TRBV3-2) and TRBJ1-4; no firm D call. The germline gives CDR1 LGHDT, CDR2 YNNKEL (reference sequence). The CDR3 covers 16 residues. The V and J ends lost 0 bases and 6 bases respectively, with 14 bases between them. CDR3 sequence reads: CASSQEGALGYEKLFF. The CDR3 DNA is TGTGCCAGCAGCCAAGAAGGAGCCCTGGGGTATGAAAAACTGTTTTTT.

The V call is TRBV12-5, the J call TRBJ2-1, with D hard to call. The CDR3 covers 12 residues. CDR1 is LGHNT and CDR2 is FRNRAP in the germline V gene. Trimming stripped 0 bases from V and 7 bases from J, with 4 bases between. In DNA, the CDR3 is TGTGCTAGTGGTTTGGTTGGGAATGAGCAGTTCTTC. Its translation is CASGLVGNEQFF.

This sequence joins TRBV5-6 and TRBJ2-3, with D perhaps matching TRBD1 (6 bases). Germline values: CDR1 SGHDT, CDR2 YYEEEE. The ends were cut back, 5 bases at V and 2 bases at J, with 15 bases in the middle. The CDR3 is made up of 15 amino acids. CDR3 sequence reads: CASRSWGPYTDTQYF. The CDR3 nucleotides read TGTGCCAGCAGGTCCTGGGGGCCCTACACAGATACGCAGTATTTT.

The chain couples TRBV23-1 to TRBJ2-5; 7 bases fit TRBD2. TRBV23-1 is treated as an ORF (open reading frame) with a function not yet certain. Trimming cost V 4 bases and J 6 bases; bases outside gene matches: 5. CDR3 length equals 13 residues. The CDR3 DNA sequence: TGCGCCAGCAGTCTCCGGGGGGTGCAGACCCAGTACTTC. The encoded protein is CASSLRGVQTQYF.

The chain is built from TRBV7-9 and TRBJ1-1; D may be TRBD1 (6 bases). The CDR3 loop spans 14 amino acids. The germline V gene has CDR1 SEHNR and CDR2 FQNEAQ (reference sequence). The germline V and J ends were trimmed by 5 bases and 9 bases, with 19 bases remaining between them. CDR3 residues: CASSPQTATGQAFF. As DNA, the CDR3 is TGTGCCAGCAGCCCACAGACTGCGACAGGCCAAGCTTTCTTT.

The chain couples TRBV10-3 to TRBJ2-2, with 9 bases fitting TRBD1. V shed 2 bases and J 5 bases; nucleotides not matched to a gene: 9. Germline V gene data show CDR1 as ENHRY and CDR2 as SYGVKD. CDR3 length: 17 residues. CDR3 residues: CAISESGGTGRTGELFF. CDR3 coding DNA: TGTGCCATCAGTGAGAGTGGGGGGACAGGGCGGACCGGGGAGCTGTTTTTT.

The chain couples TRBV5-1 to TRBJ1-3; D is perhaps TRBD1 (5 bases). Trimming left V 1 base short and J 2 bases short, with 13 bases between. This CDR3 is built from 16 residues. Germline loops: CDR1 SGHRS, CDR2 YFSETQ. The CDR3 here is CASSLFPGGTGNTIYF. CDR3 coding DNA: TGCGCCAGCAGCTTGTTTCCTGGGGGAACTGGAAACACCATATATTTT.

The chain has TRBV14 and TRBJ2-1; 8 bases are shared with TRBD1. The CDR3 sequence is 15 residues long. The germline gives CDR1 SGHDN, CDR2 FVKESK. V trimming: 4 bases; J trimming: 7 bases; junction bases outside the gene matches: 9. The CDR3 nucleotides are TGTGCCAGCAGCCTAACAGGGGGAATCTTAAATGAGCAGTTCTTC. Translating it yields CASSLTGGILNEQFF.

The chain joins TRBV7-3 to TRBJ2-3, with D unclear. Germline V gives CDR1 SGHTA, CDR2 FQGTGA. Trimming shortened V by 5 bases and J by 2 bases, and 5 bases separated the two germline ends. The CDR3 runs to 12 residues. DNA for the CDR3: TGTGCCAGCAGCCCGGACACAGATACGCAGTATTTT. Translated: CASSPDTDTQYF.

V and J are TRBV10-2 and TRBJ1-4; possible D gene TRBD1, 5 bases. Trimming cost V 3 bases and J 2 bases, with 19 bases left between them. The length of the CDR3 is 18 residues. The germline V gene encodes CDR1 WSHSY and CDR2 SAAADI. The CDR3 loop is CASSETNLVWGTNEKLFF. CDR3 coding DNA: TGCGCCAGCAGTGAAACAAATCTTGTTTGGGGCACTAATGAAAAACTGTTTTTT.

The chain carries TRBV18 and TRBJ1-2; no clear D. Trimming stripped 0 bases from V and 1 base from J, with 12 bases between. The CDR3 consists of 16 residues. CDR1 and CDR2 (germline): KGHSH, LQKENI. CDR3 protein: CASSPPDRLSNYGYTF. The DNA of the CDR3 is TGTGCCAGCTCACCACCGGATAGGCTTAGTAACTATGGCTACACCTTC.

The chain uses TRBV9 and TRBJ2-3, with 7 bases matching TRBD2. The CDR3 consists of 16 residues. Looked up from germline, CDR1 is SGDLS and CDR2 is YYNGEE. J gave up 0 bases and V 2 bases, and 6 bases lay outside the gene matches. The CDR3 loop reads CASSVSGWISTDTQYF. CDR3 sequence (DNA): TGTGCCAGCAGCGTTAGCGGGTGGATTAGCACAGATACGCAGTATTTT.

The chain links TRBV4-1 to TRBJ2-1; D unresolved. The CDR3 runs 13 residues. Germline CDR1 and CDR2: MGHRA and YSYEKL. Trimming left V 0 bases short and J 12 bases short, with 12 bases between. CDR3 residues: CASSQEASSGQFF. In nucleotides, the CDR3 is TGCGCCAGCAGCCAAGAGGCCTCTAGTGGGCAGTTCTTC.

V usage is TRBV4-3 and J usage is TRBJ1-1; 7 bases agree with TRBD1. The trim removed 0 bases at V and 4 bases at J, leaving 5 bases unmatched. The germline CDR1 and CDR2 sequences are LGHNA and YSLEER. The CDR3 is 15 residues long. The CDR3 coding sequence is TGCGCCAGCAGCCAAGATTCGACAGGGACCACTGAAGCTTTCTTT. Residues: CASSQDSTGTTEAFF.

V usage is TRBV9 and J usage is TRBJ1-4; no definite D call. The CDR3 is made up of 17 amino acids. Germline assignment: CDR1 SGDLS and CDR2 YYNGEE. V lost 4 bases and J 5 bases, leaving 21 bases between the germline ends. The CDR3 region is CASSTLREGWENEKLFF. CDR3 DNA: TGTGCCAGCAGCACCCTTAGAGAGGGTTGGGAGAATGAAAAACTGTTTTTT.

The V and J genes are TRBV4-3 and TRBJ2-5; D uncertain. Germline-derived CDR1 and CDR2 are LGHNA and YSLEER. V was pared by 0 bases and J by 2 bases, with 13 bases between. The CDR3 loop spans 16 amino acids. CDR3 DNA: TGCGCCAGCAGCCAAGATAATTTCTACGGACAAGAGACCCAGTACTTC. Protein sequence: CASSQDNFYGQETQYF.

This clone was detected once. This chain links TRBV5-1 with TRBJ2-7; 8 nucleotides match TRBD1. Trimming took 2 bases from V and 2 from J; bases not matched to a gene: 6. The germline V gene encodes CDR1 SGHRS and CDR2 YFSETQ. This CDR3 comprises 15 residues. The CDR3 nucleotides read TGCGCCAGCAGCTTTGGGGCAGGGGGCACCTACGAGCAGTACTTC. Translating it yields CASSFGAGGTYEQYF.

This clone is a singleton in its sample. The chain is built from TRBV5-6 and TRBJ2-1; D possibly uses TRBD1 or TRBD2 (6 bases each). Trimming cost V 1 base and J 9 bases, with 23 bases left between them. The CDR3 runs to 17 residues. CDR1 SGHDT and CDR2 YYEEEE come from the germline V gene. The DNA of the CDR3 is TGTGCCAGCAGCTTGTCAACAGGGAGCGGGTGGCGCGGTGAGCAGTTCTTC. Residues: CASSLSTGSGWRGEQFF.

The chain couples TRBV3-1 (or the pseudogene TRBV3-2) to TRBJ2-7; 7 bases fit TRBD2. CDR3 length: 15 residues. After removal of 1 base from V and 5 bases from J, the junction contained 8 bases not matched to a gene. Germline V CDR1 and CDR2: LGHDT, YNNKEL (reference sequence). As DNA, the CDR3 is TGTGCCAGCAGCCAAGGCAGCTATCGGGGGGACGAGCAGTACTTC. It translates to CASSQGSYRGDEQYF.